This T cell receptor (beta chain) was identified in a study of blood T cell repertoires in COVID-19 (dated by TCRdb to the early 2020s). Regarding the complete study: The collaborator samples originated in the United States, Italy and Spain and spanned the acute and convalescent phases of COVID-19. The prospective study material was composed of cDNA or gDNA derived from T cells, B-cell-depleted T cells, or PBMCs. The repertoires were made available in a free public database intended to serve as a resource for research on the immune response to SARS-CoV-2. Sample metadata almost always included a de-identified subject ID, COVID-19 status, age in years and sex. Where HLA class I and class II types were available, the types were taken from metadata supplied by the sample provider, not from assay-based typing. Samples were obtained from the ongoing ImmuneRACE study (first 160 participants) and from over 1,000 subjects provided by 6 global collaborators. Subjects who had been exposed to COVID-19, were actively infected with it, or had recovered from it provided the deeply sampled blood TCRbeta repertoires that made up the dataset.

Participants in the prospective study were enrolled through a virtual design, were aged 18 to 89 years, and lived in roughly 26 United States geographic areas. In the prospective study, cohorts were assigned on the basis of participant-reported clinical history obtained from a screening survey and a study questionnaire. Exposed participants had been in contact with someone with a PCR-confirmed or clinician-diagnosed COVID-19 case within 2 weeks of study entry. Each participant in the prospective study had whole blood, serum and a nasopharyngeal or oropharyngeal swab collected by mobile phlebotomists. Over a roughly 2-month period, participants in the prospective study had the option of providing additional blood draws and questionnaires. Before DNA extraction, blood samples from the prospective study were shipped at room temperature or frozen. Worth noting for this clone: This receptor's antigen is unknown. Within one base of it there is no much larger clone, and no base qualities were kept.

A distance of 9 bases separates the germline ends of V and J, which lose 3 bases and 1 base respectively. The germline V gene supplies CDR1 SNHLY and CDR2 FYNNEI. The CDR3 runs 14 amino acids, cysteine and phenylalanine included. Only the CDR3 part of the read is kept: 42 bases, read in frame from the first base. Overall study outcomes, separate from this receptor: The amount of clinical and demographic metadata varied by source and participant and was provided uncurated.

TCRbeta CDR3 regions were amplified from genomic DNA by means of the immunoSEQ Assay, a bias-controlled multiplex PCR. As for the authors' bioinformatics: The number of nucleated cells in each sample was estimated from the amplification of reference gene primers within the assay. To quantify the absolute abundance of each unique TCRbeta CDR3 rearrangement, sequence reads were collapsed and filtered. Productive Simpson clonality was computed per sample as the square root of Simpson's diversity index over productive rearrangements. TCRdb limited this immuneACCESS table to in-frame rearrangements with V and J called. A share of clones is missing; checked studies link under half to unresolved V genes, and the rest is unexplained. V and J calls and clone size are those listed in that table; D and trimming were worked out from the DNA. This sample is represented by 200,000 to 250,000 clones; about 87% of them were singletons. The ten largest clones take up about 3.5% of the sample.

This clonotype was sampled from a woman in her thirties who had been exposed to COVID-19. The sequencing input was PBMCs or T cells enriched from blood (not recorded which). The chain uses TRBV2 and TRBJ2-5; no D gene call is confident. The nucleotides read TGTGCCAGCAGTGAGCCCCGGAGCCAAGAGACCCAGTACTTC. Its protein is CASSEPRSQETQYF.